This is a list of T cell receptor beta chains from one sample in a study of blood T cell repertoires in COVID-19. TCRdb's copy holds only in-frame clones and misses some; the assay was immunoSEQ multiplex PCR. Of 250,000 to 300,000 clones detected, around nine tenths appear once; the ten largest clones hold less than 1%. The material sequenced was peripheral blood. All receptors derive from a woman between 40 and 50 years old who had recovered from COVID-19. CDR3s include the opening cysteine and the closing phenylalanine or tryptophan. Fields, in order: clone size, V gene, CDR3 length, D gene, J gene, CDR3 protein, CDR3 DNA. A D gene is named only where the DNA matches it firmly. Clone size is not always given. Where it is, it says once, few, many or a class for expanded clones.

>NA|TRBV4-1|17|TRBD1|TRBJ1-4
CASSQDISGQGAGKLFF
TGCGCCAGCAGCCAAGATATTAGCGGACAGGGGGCCGGAAAACTGTTTTTT
>NA|TRBV7-8|14|NA|TRBJ2-7
CASGAVPPNYEQYF
TGTGCCAGCGGGGCAGTCCCCCCCAACTACGAGCAGTACTTC
>NA|TRBV7-2|15|NA|TRBJ2-2
CASSLGRENTGELFF
TGTGCCAGCAGCTTAGGGCGGGAGAACACCGGGGAGCTGTTTTTT
>NA|TRBV6-5|15|TRBD1|TRBJ1-4
CASRQGAQTNEKLFF
TGTGCCAGCCGACAGGGGGCTCAAACTAATGAAAAACTGTTTTTT
>NA|TRBV6-1|16|NA|TRBJ2-7
CASSEAPSGYSYEQYF
TGTGCCAGCAGTGAAGCGCCAAGCGGATACTCCTACGAGCAGTACTTC
>NA|TRBV5-1|15|TRBD2|TRBJ2-1
CASSLGGGRDNEQFF
TGCGCCAGCAGCTTGGGCGGCGGGAGGGACAATGAGCAGTTCTTC
>NA|TRBV30|12|NA|TRBJ2-7
CAWSSGVYEQYF
TGTGCCTGGAGTTCCGGAGTCTACGAGCAGTACTTC
>NA|TRBV2|12|NA|TRBJ2-5
CASRRVQETQYF
TGTGCCAGCAGGCGGGTCCAAGAGACCCAGTACTTC
>NA|TRBV5-5|15|TRBD1|TRBJ2-7
CASSFGQGWSYEQYF
TGTGCCAGCAGCTTCGGACAGGGATGGTCCTACGAGCAGTACTTC
>NA|TRBV12-5|18|TRBD2|TRBJ2-1
CASGLIWTSGNSYNEQFF
TGTGCTAGTGGTTTGATTTGGACTAGCGGGAACTCCTACAATGAGCAGTTCTTC
>NA|TRBV24-1|15|TRBD1|TRBJ2-5
CATSDPGTDQETQYF
TGTGCCACCAGTGATCCCGGGACAGACCAAGAGACCCAGTACTTC
>once|TRBV2|13|NA|TRBJ2-2
CASDRESTGELFF
TGTGCCAGCGATAGGGAGAGCACCGGGGAGCTGTTTTTT
>NA|TRBV6-5|13|TRBD2|TRBJ2-1
CASLAVSYNEQFF
TGTGCCAGCCTAGCGGTCTCCTACAATGAGCAGTTCTTC
>NA|TRBV24-1|13|TRBD1|TRBJ2-7
CATAGTGGYEQYF
TGTGCCACAGCCGGGACAGGGGGCTACGAGCAGTACTTC
>NA|TRBV9|18|TRBD2|TRBJ2-5
CASSVAGGTSGGQETQYF
TGTGCCAGCAGCGTAGCGGGGGGGACTAGCGGAGGCCAAGAGACCCAGTACTTC
>NA|TRBV19|16|TRBD1|TRBJ2-3
CASSTGGVVSTDTQYF
TGTGCCAGTAGCACAGGGGGCGTTGTCAGCACAGATACGCAGTATTTT